This TCR beta chain was recorded in a study of beta chain features in type 1 diabetes. Expressed TCRB transcripts were sequenced, since all the RNA that had been isolated was reverse transcribed. The data were produced by immunoSEQ multiplex PCR, yet TCRdb's version contains in-frame clones alone and is incomplete. The sample lists about 340,000 clones; around 9% were seen once. This CDR3 spans 14 amino acids. Losses at the gene ends were 3 bases for V and 4 bases for J; bases not matched to a gene: 8. Germline V CDR1 and CDR2: GTSNPN, SVGIG (reference sequence). A note on this clone: What it binds is unknown.

Regarding the study as a whole: PCR might favor shorter templates, but any such skew would affect patients and controls equally. Over-representation of high TCR-expressing cells was a possible consequence of cDNA sequencing. Significant though moderate, a shortening of TCRB CDR3s appeared in all four CD4+ subsets of Type 1 diabetes patients.

The chain couples TRBV30 to TRBJ1-1; TRBD1 agrees at 7 bases. This receptor was obtained from a man aged 25-45 years with type 1 diabetes. Sequences were obtained from central memory CD4+ T cells from blood. The CDR3 nucleotides are TGTGCCTGGAGCGCCCTAGACAGGGCCACTGAAGCTTTCTTT. Its protein product is CAWSALDRATEAFF.